This T cell receptor beta chain was sequenced in a study of blood T cells in healthy people across ages. A sample-barcoded 5' primer and a J-beta primer mix were used in a second PCR of roughly 7 to 12 cycles. TCRdb redid the calling of the 5' RACE reads with MiXCR, one entry per CDR3 protein. The table has 750,000 to 950,000 distinct CDR3 sequences, 25% to 30% seen once; the top ten hold 10% to 13%. This clonotype showed up just a few times. The V gene end was trimmed by 4 bases and the J gene end by 10 bases; junction bases not matched to a gene: 10. The CDR3 contains 14 residues. Germline CDR1 reads SGHRS; CDR2 reads YFSETQ. The sample, around 10 milliliters of peripheral blood, was drawn from each donor. The same data also went into a second study, on T cells of mothers and their children. In that study: A few healthy Caucasian mothers, along with their six children, served as the donors.

This TCR was sampled from a woman aged 40 to 50 in good health. V gene TRBV5-1 combines with J gene TRBJ1-4; 7 bases align to TRBD1. The sample comprised blood. For the CDR3, the DNA is TGCGCCAGCAGCCCCAGACAGGGTTTCGGAAAACTGTTTTTT. It specifies CASSPRQGFGKLFF.